The present entry profiles one T cell receptor beta chain with its context. The source of the sample is a study of blood T cell repertoires in COVID-19. About the study: Sites in the United States, Italy and Spain provided acute and convalescent COVID-19 samples. T cells, B-cell-depleted T cells, or PBMCs provided the cDNA or gDNA that served as material.

Profiling relied on immunoSEQ multiplex PCR, and the TCRdb table lists in-frame clones only, not all of them. The sample includes roughly 190,000 clones, 70% to 80% seen only once; the top ten take 9.5% to 15%. Germline loops: CDR1 SNHLY, CDR2 FYNNEI. The trim removed 1 base at V and 10 bases at J, leaving 3 bases unmatched. This CDR3 spans 14 amino acids. The origin of this receptor is a woman aged 50 to 65 with acute or convalescent COVID-19. This rearrangement joins TRBV2 to TRBJ1-6, with 8 bases that match TRBD1. Sequencing was done on a sample of peripheral blood. DNA for the CDR3: TGTGCCAGCAGTGAAGGGACAGGGCTCTCACCCCTCCACTTT. Amino acids: CASSEGTGLSPLHF. Filled out from reference TRBV2 and TRBJ1-6, the complete variable domain reads EPEVTQTPSHQVTQMGQEVILRCVPISNHLYFYWYRQILGQKVEFLVSFYNNEISEKSEIFDDQFSVERPDGSNFTLKIRSTKLEDSAMYFCASSEGTGLSPLHFGNGTRLTVT.